This T cell receptor (beta chain) was recorded in a study of T cells of healthy individuals. CDR3 size: 15 residues. Between the trimmed V and J ends, which lost 1 base and 2 bases, there was a span of 13 bases. Looked up from germline, CDR1 is DFQATT and CDR2 is SNEGSKA (reference sequence). In TCRdb, the 5' RACE reads were re-called with MiXCR into one record per CDR3 protein. The sample holds about 96,000 distinct CDR3 sequences, approximately 16% seen once. The origin of this receptor is a human donor in good health. The rearrangement joins TRBV20-1 to TRBJ2-3; D unresolved. CDR3 sequence: CSARAQVYDTDTQYF. In nucleotides, the CDR3 is TGCAGTGCTAGAGCTCAGGTTTATGACACAGATACGCAGTATTTT.